The table lists the clone carrying this TCR beta chain with a count of one. The data belong to a study of cytotoxic CD8 clonotypes in ibrutinib-treated CLL. In germline, CDR1 is MNHNY, CDR2 SVGAGI (reference sequence). This CDR3 region has 13 residues. V was clipped by 6 bases and J by 5 bases; unmatched bases: 5. Some clones are missing from TCRdb's copy, which holds only in-frame ones; the method was immunoSEQ multiplex PCR. This sample carries roughly 60,000 clones, over 60% of them seen once, and the ten largest clones take roughly two fifths. The sample here was PBMCs, taken after 12 months of ibrutinib treatment. The genes are TRBV6-6 and TRBJ2-5; 8 positions match TRBD1. The receptor's source is a human donor with chronic lymphocytic leukemia. CDR3 sequence: CASRTTGGETQYF. The CDR3 region has the DNA TGTGCCAGCAGAACAACAGGGGGGGAGACCCAGTACTTC.